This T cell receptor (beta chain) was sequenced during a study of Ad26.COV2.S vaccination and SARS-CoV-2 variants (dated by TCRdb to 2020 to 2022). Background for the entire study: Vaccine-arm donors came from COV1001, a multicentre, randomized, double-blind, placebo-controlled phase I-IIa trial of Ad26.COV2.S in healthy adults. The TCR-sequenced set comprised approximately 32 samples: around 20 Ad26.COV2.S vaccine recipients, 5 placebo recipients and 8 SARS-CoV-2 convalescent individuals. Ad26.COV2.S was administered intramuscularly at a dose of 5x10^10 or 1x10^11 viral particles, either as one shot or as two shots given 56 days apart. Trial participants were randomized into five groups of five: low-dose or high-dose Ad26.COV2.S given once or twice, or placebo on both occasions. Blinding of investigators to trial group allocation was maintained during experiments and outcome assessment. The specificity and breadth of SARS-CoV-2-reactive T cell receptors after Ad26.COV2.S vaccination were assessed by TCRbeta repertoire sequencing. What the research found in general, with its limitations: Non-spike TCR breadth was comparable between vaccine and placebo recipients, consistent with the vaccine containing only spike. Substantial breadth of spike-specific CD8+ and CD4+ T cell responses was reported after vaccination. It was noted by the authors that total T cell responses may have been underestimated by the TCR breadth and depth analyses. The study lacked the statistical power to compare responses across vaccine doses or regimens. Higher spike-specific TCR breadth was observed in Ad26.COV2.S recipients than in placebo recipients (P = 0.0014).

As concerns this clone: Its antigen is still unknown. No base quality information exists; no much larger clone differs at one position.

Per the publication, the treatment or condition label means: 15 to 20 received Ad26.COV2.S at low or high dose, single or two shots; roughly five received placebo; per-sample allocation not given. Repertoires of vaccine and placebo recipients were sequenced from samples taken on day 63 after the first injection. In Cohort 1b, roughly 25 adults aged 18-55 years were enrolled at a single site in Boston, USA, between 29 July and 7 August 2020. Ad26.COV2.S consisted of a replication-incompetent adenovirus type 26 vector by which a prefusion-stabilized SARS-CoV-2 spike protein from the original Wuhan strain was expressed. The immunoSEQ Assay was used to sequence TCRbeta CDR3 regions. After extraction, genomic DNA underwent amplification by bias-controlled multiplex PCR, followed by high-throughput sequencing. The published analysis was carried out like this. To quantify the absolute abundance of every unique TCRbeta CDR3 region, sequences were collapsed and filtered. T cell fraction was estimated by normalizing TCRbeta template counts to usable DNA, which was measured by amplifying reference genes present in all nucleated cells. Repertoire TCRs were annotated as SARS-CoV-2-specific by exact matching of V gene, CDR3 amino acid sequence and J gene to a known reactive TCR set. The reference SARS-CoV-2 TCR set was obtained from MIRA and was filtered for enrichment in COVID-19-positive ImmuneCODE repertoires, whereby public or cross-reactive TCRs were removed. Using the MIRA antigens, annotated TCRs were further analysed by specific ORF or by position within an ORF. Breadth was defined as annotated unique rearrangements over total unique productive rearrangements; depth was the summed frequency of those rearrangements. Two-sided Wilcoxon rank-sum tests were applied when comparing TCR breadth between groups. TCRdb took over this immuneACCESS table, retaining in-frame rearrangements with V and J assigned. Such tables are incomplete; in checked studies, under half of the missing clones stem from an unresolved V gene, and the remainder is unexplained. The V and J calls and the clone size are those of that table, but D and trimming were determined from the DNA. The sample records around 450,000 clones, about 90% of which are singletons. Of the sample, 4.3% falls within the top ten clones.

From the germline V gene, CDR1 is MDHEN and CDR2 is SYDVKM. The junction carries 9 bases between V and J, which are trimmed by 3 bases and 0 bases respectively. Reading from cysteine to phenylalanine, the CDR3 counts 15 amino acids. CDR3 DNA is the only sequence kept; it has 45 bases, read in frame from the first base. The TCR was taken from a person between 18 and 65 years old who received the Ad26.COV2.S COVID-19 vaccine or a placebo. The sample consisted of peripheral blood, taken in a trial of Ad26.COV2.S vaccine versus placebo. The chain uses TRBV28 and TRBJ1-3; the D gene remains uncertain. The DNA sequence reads TGTGCCAGCAGTTTTCCCGTTCCCTCTGGAAACACCATATATTTT. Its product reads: CASSFPVPSGNTIYF.